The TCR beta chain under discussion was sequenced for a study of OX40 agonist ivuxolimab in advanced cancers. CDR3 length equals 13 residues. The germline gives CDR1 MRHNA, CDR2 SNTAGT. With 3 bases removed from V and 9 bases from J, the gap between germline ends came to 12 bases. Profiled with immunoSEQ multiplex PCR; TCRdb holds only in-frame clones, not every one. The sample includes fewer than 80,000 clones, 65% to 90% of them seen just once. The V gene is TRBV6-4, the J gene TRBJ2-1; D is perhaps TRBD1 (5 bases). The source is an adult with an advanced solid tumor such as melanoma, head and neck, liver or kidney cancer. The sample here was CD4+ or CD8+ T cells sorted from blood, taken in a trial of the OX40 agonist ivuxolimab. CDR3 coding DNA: TGTGCCAGCAGTGAACTACCCCAGGGTGAGCAGTTCTTC. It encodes CASSELPQGEQFF.